These T cell receptor beta chains were read from a single sample in a study of brain T cells in children with intractable seizures. Sequencing used immunoSEQ multiplex PCR; TCRdb keeps in-frame clones, though not all of them. The table lists fewer than 150,000 clones, 94% of them singletons. Sequenced material: peripheral blood, taken at surgery. These receptors were obtained from a boy under two years old with hemimegalencephaly and intractable seizures. CDR3s include the opening cysteine and the closing phenylalanine or tryptophan. Only part of the rows carry a size: once, few, many, or a class if the clone is expanded.

NA	TRBV28	TRBJ1-1	CASTRLGTEAFF
NA	TRBV29-1	TRBJ2-3	CSVEHGADTQYF
few	TRBV28	TRBJ2-7	CASSFPLYEQYF
NA	TRBV7-8	TRBJ2-1	CASSFGLAGAVEQFF
NA	TRBV7-2	TRBJ1-1	CASSLQFNTEAFF
NA	TRBV28	TRBJ1-2	CASTPDRGRGYTF
NA	TRBV5-6	TRBJ2-7	CASSFAGGLSYEQYF
NA	TRBV28	TRBJ1-3	CASSRRGRGNTIYF
NA	TRBV20-1	TRBJ2-3	CSVEATDTQYF
NA	TRBV11-2	TRBJ1-5	CASSLRAGRQPQHF
few	TRBV2	TRBJ1-2	CASSPPGDGYTF
NA	TRBV19	TRBJ2-1	CASKIASGKPFF
NA	TRBV5-4	TRBJ2-7	CASSQKSSYEQYF
NA	TRBV12-3/TRBV12-4	TRBJ2-1	CASRDEWGNEQFF
few	TRBV11-2	TRBJ1-6	CASSLAGANSPLHF
NA	TRBV27	TRBJ1-2	CASRQTGTDVYGYTF
once	TRBV10-2	TRBJ2-7	CASSDPERFGEQYF
NA	TRBV7-3	TRBJ2-1	CASSPGLVSYNEQFF
once	TRBV6-2/TRBV6-3	TRBJ2-5	CASSGLVAQYF
NA	TRBV9	TRBJ2-1	CASSVAFTATQSFYNEQFF
NA	TRBV7-2	TRBJ1-1	CASSSRNVPSGWGTEAFF
NA	TRBV7-3	TRBJ2-6	CASSSNVGANVLTF
NA	TRBV3-1/TRBV3-2	TRBJ2-7	CASSQVPYEQYF
NA	TRBV28	TRBJ1-1	CASSLFVGEAFF
NA	TRBV20-1	TRBJ2-3	CSASPLDTQYF
NA	TRBV4-1	TRBJ1-2	CASSQPNGLLYGYTF
NA	TRBV4-2	TRBJ2-7	CASSQVPPPREQYF
once	TRBV27	TRBJ2-7	CASKDYGLAGGSSEQYF
once	TRBV28	TRBJ2-3	CASSRTRPGLASDTQYF
once	TRBV7-6	TRBJ2-5	CASSLIEREGLGTQYF
NA	TRBV27	TRBJ1-4	CATSVGLNEKLFF
NA	TRBV28	TRBJ1-4	CASSFGGGSEKLFF
NA	TRBV2	TRBJ2-7	CASSYSGEQYF
NA	TRBV7-2	TRBJ2-7	CASSYSGWAGEQYF
NA	TRBV12-3/TRBV12-4	TRBJ2-7	CASSFNFRGRGYF
NA	TRBV6-6	TRBJ2-7	CASSYSDRLTYEQYF
NA	TRBV2	TRBJ2-3	CASGHEGGADTQYF
NA	TRBV28	TRBJ1-1	CASSWTGYAAFF
NA	TRBV19	TRBJ1-6	CASSTMTANSPLHF
NA	TRBV2	TRBJ1-5	CASRYGQGRNQPQHF
NA	TRBV14	TRBJ1-1	CASAPTQTILLTTEAFF
NA	TRBV28	TRBJ1-3	CASLVWTGVGNTIYF
NA	TRBV10-3	TRBJ1-1	CAIRQGGNTEAFF
once	TRBV28	TRBJ1-2	CASSPYMGSDIYGYTF
NA	TRBV9	TRBJ2-1	CATKPGLADNEQFF
NA	TRBV27	TRBJ1-5	CASSFTGNQPQHF
NA	TRBV6-6	TRBJ2-5	CASMRGRGETQYF
NA	TRBV5-1	TRBJ2-1	CASSFSASSYNEQFF
NA	TRBV5-1	TRBJ2-5	CASSLGLAGGETQYF
NA	TRBV27	TRBJ2-7	CASSLPGQSSYEQYF
NA	TRBV12-5	TRBJ1-1	CASGLEYTEAFF
NA	TRBV27	TRBJ2-2	CASSPLAGGATGELFF
NA	TRBV4-2	TRBJ1-4	CASSQGKEDRLFF
NA	TRBV13	TRBJ2-7	CASGLGTYEQYF
NA	TRBV7-7	TRBJ2-1	CASSLTGTIYNEQFF